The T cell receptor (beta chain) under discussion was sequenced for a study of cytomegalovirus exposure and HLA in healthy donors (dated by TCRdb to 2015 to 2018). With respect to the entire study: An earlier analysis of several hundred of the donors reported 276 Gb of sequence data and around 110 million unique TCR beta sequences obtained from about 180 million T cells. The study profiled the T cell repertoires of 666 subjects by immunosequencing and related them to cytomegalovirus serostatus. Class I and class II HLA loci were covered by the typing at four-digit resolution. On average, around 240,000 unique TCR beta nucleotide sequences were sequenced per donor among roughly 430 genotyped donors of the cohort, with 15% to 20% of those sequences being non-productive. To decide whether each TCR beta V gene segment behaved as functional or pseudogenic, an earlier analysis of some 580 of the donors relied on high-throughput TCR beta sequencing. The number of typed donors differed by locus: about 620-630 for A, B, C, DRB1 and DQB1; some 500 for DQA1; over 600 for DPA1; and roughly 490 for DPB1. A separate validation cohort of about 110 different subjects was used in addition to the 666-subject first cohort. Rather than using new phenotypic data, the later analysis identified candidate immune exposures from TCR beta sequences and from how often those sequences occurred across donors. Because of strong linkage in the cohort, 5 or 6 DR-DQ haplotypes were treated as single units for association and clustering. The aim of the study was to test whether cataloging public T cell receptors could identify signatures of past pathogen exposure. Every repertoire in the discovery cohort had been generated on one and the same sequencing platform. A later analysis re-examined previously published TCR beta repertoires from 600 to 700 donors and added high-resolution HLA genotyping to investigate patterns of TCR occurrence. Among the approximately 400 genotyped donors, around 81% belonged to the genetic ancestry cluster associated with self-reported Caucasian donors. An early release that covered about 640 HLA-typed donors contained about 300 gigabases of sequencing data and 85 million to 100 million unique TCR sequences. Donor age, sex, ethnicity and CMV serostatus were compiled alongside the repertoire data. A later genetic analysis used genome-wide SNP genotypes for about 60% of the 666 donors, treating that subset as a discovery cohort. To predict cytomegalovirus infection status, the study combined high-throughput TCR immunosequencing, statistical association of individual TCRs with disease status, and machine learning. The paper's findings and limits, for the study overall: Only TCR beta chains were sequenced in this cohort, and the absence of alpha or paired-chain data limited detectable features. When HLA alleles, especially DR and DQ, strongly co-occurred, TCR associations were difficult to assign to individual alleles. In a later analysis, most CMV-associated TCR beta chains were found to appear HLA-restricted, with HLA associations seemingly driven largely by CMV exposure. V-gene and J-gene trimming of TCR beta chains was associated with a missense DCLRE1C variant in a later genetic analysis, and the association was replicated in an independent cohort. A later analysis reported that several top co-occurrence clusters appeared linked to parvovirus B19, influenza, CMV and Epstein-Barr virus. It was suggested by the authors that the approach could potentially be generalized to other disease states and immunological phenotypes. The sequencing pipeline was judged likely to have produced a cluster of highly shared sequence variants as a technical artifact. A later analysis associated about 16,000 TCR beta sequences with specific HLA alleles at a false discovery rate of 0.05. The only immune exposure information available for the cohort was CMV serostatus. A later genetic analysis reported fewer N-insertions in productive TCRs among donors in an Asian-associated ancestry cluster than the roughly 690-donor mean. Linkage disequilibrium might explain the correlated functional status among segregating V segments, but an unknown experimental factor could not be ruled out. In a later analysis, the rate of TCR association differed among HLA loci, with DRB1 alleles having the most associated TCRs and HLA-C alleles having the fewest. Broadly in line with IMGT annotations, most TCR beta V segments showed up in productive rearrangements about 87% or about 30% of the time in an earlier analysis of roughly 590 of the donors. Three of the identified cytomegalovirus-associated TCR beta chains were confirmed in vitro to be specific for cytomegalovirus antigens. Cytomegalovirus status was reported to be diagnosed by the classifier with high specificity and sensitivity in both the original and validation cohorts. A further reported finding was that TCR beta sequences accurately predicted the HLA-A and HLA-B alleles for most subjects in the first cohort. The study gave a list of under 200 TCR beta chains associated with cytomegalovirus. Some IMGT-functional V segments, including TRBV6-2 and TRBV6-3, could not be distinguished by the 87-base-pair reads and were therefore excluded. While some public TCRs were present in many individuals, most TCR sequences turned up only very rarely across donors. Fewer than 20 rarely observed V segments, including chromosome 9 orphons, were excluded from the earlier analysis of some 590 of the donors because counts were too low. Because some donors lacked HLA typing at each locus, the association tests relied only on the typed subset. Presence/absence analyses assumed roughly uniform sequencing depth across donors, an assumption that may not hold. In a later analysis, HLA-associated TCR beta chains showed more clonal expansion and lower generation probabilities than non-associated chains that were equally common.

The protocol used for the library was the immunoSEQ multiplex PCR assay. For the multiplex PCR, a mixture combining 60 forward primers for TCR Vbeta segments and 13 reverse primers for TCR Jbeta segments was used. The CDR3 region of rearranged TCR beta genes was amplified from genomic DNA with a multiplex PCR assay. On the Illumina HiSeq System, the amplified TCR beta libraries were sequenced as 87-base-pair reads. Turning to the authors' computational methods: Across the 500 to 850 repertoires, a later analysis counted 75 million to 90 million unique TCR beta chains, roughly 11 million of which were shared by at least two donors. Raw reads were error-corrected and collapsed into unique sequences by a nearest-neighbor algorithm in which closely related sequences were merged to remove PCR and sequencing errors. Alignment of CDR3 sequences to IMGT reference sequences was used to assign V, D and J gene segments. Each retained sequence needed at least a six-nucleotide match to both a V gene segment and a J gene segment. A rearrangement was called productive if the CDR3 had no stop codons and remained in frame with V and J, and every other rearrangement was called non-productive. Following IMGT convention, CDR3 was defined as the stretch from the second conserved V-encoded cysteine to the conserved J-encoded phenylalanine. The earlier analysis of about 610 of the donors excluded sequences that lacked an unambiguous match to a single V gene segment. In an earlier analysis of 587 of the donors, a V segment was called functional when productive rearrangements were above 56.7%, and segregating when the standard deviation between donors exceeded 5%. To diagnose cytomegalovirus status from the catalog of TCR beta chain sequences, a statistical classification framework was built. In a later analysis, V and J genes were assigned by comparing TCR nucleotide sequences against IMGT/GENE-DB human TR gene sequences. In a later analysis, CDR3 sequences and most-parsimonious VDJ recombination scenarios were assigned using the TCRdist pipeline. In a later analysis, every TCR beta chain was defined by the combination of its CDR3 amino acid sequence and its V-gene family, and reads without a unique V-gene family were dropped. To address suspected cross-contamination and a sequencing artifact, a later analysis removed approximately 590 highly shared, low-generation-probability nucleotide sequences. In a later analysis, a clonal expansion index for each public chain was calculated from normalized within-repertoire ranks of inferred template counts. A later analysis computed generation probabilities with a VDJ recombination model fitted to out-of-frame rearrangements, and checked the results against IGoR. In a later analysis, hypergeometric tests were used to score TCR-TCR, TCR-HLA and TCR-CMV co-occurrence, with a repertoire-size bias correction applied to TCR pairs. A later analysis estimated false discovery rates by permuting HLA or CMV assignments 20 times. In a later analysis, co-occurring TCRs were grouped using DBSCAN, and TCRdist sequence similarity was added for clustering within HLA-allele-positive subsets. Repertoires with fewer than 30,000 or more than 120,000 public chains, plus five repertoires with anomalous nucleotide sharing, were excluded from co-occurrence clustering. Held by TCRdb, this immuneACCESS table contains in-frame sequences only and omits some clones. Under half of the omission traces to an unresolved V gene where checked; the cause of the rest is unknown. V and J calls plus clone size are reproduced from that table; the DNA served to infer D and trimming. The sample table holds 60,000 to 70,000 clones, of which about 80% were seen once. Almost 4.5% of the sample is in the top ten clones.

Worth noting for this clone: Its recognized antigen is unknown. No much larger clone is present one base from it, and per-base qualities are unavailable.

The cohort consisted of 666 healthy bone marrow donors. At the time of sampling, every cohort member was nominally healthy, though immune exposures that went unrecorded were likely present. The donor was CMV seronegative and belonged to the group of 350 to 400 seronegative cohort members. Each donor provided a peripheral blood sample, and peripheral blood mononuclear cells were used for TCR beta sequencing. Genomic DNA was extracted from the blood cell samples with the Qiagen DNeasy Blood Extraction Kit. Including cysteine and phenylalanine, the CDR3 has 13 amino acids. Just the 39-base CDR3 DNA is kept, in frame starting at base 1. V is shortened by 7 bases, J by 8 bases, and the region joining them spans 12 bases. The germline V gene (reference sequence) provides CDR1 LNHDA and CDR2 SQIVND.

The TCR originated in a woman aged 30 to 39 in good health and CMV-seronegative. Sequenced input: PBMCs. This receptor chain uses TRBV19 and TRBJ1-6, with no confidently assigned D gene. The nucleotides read TGTGCCAGTAATTCTGGGCTACATTCACCCCTCCACTTT. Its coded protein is CASNSGLHSPLHF.